A single sample gave rise to the 18 T cell receptor beta chains below, sequenced in a study of cytomegalovirus exposure and HLA in healthy donors. Assay: immunoSEQ multiplex PCR; the TCRdb copy retains only in-frame clones and omits some. The sample shows around 170,000 clones, 85% of them seen only once. Sequenced: PBMCs. These TCRs come from a man aged 18 to 30 in good health and CMV-seropositive.

CDR3 residues: CASSISGRGYREQYF. The DNA of the CDR3 is TGTGCCAGCAGCATTAGCGGGAGGGGGTACCGGGAGCAGTACTTC. This chain joins TRBV28 and TRBJ2-7; 11 bases agree with TRBD2. This CDR3 region has 15 residues. After removal of 6 bases from V and 7 bases from J, the junction contained 11 bases not matched to a gene. Germline CDR1 reads MDHEN; CDR2 reads SYDVKM.

This clone was detected only once. J is TRBJ2-3 and V is TRBV7-3; TRBD2 aligns across 7 bases. This CDR3 has 15 residues. The junction had 6 bases not matched to a gene; V was cut back by 6 bases and J by 0 bases. Germline V gene data show CDR1 as SGHTA and CDR2 as FQGTGA. CDR3 in DNA: TGTGCCAGCAGGGGGACTACCGTTAGCACAGATACGCAGTATTTT. It is translated as CASRGTTVSTDTQYF.

The rearrangement joins TRBV6-1 to TRBJ1-4; D unclear. Germline loops: CDR1 MNHNS, CDR2 SASEGT. V was shortened by 6 bases and J by 7 bases, with 18 bases between the two germline ends. The length of the CDR3 is 15 residues. The chain's CDR3 is CASRVLGSRGEKLFF. The CDR3 nucleotides are TGTGCCAGCAGGGTATTGGGGAGTCGGGGTGAAAAACTGTTTTTT.

The chain combines TRBV13 with TRBJ2-2; 9 bases match TRBD1. This CDR3 contains 14 residues. In germline, CDR1 is PRHDT, CDR2 FYEKMQ (reference sequence). J was trimmed by 6 bases and V by 4 bases; bases with no gene match: 3. The CDR3 loop is CASSSRTGAGELFF. CDR3 in DNA: TGTGCCAGCAGCTCACGGACAGGGGCCGGGGAGCTGTTTTTT. Together with reference TRBV13 and TRBJ2-2, the CDR3 gives the full variable domain: AAGVIQSPRHLIKEKRETATLKCYPIPRHDTVYWYQQGPGQDPQFLISFYEKMQSDKGSIPDRFSAQQFSDYHSELNMSSLELGDSALYFCASSSRTGAGELFFGEGSRLTVL.

V usage is TRBV7-3 and J usage is TRBJ2-2; the D gene is possibly TRBD2 (5 bases). The germline gives CDR1 SGHTA, CDR2 FQGTGA. The CDR3 is 13 residues long. V was clipped by 5 bases and J by 5 bases, with 9 bases between them. The CDR3 here is CASSEGMTGELFF. CDR3 sequence (DNA): TGTGCCAGCAGCGAGGGTATGACCGGGGAGCTGTTTTTT.

The chain joins TRBV4-1 to TRBJ2-7; D is ambiguous. The CDR3 extends over 14 amino acids. Trimming took off 2 bases at V and 2 bases at J, with 10 bases between the two ends. The V gene's germline CDR1 is MGHRA and CDR2 YSYEKL. CDR3 sequence: CASSQSYRTYEQYF. CDR3 coding DNA: TGCGCCAGCAGCCAATCTTACAGAACCTACGAGCAGTACTTC.

This clone was picked up a small number of times. This rearrangement joins TRBV28 to TRBJ1-5; a weak D match, TRBD1 (5 bases). Germline-derived CDR1 and CDR2 are MDHEN and SYDVKM. This CDR3 comprises 15 residues. V lost 6 bases and J lost 7, with 19 bases in between. CDR3 amino acids: CASSPVRAGNQPQHF. The DNA of the CDR3 is TGTGCCAGCAGCCCAGTAAGGGCAGGGAACCAGCCCCAGCATTTT.

The chain is built from TRBV6-1 and TRBJ2-7; 9 bases line up with TRBD1. V dropped 8 bases and J dropped 4; count of bases not matched to a gene: 12. CDR3 length equals 15 residues. The V gene's germline CDR1 is MNHNS and CDR2 SASEGT. In nucleotides, the CDR3 is TGTGCCAGCCGCCTAGGGGGGGACAGGGCATACGAGCAGTACTTC. Translating gives CASRLGGDRAYEQYF.

V usage is TRBV11-3 and J usage is TRBJ2-3; 12 nucleotides match TRBD2. Germline CDR1 and CDR2: SGHNT and YENEEA. The J segment lost 1 base and the V segment lost 5 bases, leaving 1 base of the junction unmatched. The CDR3 has 15 amino acids. In DNA, the CDR3 is TGTGCCAGCAGCCGGACTAGCGGGGGCACAGATACGCAGTATTTT. Protein product: CASSRTSGGTDTQYF.

The chain joins TRBV6-1 to TRBJ2-7; 11 bases are shared with TRBD1. The CDR3 consists of 16 residues. Germline V CDR1 and CDR2: MNHNS, SASEGT. Losses at the gene ends were 2 bases for V and 2 bases for J; bases not matched to a gene: 5. This CDR3 is CASSEYGGQGAYEQYF. CDR3 DNA: TGTGCCAGCAGTGAATATGGGGGACAGGGGGCCTACGAGCAGTACTTC.

This clone has a handful of counts. V gene TRBV27 combines with J gene TRBJ2-7; TRBD1 matches 9 bases. V was pared by 4 bases and J by 5 bases, with 3 bases of the junction left unmatched. The germline CDR1 and CDR2 sequences are MNHEY and SMNVEV (reference sequence). The CDR3 extends over 13 amino acids. The CDR3 DNA reads as TGTGCCAGCAGTTCAGGGACAGGGCACGAGCAGTACTTC. Its protein is CASSSGTGHEQYF.

V gene TRBV7-6 combines with J gene TRBJ2-2; 11 bases are shared with TRBD2. The CDR3 is made up of 19 amino acids. Germline V lookup: CDR1 SGHVS, CDR2 FNYEAQ. The trim removed 4 bases at V and 0 bases at J, leaving 10 bases unmatched. The CDR3 region has the DNA TGTGCCAGCAGCTCCGGACTAGCGGGTCCTTTCGCGAACACCGGGGAGCTGTTTTTT. Amino acids: CASSSGLAGPFANTGELFF.

The J gene is TRBJ2-7, the V gene TRBV2, with D possibly being TRBD1 (6 bases). Germline loops: CDR1 SNHLY, CDR2 FYNNEI. The CDR3 spans 12 residues. V was trimmed by 7 bases and J by 6 bases, leaving 13 bases between them. Here the CDR3 reads CASTNRAREQYF. CDR3 coding DNA: TGTGCCAGCACCAACAGGGCTCGCGAGCAGTACTTC.

The chain employs TRBV20-1 and TRBJ2-3; D ambiguous. V lost 8 bases, J lost 3 bases, and 3 bases lay in between. Per germline, CDR1 DFQATT and CDR2 SNEGSKA (reference sequence). The CDR3 loop spans 9 amino acids. The CDR3 nucleotides read TGCAGTCCAACAGATACGCAGTATTTT. Protein product: CSPTDTQYF.

V and J are TRBV7-9 and TRBJ1-2, with TRBD1 matching 8 bases. The CDR3 covers 16 residues. Germline V lookup: CDR1 SEHNR, CDR2 FQNEAQ (reference sequence). V shed 3 bases, J shed 1 base, and the junction held 7 bases outside the gene matches. The CDR3 loop reads CASSLGPGQDNYGYTF. In DNA form, the CDR3 reads TGTGCCAGCAGCTTGGGGCCGGGACAGGATAACTATGGCTACACCTTC. Full variable domain (missing parts from reference TRBV7-9 and TRBJ1-2): DTGVSQNPRHKITKRGQNVTFRCDPISEHNRLYWYRQTLGQGPEFLTYFQNEAQLEKSRLLSDRFSAERPKGSFSTLEIQRTEQGDSAMYLCASSLGPGQDNYGYTFGSGTRLTVV.

The genes are TRBV19 and TRBJ1-4; D is possibly TRBD1 (6 bases). Trimming took off 2 bases at V and 7 bases at J, with 17 bases between the two ends. Germline V gene data show CDR1 as LNHDA and CDR2 as SQIVND (reference sequence). CDR3 length: 16 amino acids. DNA of the CDR3: TGTGCCAGTAGTATATCGCGTCAGGGGTTTGGTGAAAAACTGTTTTTT. Translating gives CASSISRQGFGEKLFF.

This clone occurred a few times. This chain joins TRBV10-1 and TRBJ2-3, with TRBD1 matching 7 bases. The V gene end was trimmed by 2 bases and the J gene end by 1 base; junction bases not matched to a gene: 0. Germline V gives CDR1 WNHNN, CDR2 SYGVQD (reference sequence). The CDR3 totals 14 residues. CDR3 nucleotide sequence: TGCGCCAGCAGTGAGGGACAGGGCACAGATACGCAGTATTTT. It yields the protein CASSEGQGTDTQYF.

The chain couples TRBV10-3 to TRBJ2-5; possible D gene TRBD2, 5 bases. This CDR3 contains 17 residues. From germline, CDR1 is ENHRY and CDR2 SYGVKD. Trimming cost V 6 bases and J 2 bases, with 22 bases left between them. CDR3 amino acids: CAIRATGRDTSQETQYF. The CDR3 DNA reads TGTGCCATCAGGGCCACGGGGAGAGACACCTCACAAGAGACCCAGTACTTC.